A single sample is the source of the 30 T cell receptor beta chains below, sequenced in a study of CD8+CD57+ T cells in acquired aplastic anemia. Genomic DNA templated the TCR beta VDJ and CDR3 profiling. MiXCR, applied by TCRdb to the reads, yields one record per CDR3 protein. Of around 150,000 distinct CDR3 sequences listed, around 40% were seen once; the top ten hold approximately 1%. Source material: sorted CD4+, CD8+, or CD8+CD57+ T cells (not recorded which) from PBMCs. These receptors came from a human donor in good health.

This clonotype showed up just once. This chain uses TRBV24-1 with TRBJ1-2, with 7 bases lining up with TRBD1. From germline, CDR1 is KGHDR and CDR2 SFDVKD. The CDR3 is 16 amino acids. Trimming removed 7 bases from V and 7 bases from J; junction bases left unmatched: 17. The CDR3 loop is CATSNRGGQLRGGYTF. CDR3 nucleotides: TGTGCCACCAGCAACCGGGGGGGACAGCTACGGGGTGGCTACACCTTC.

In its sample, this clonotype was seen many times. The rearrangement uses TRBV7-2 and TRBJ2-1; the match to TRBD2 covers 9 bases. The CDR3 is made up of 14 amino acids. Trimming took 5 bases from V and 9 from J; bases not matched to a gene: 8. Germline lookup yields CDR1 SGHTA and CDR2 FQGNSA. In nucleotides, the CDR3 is TGTGCCAGCAGCCCATTTAGCGGGGGTACTGAGCAGTTCTTC. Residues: CASSPFSGGTEQFF.

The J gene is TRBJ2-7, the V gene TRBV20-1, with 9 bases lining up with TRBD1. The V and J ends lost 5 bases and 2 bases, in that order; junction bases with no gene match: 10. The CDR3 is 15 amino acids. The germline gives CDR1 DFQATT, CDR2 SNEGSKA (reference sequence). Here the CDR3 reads CSASKAGTGPYEQYF. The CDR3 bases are TGCAGTGCTTCAAAAGCCGGGACAGGGCCCTACGAGCAGTACTTC.

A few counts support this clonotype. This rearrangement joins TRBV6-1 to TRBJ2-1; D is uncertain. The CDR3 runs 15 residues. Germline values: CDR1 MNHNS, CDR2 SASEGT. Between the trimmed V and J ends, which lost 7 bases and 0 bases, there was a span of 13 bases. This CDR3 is CASTPSSVSYNEQFF. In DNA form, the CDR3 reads TGTGCCAGCACCCCCTCTTCAGTCTCCTACAATGAGCAGTTCTTC.

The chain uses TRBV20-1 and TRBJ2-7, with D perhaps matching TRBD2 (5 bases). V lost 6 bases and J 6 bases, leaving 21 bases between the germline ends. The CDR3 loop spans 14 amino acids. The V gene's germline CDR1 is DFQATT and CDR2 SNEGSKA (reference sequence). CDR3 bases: TGCAGTGCCACCCCCACGGACTTACGGCGCGAGCAGTACTTC. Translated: CSATPTDLRREQYF.

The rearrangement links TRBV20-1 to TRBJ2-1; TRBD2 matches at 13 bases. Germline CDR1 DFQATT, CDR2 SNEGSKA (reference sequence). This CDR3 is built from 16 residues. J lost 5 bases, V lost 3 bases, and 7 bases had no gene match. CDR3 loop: CSARGVGTSGNNEQFF. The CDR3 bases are TGCAGTGCTAGGGGGGTGGGGACTAGCGGGAACAATGAGCAGTTCTTC.

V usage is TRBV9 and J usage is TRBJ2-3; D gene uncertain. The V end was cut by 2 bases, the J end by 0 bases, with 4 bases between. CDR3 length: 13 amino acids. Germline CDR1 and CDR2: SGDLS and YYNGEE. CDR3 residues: CASSVGSTDTQYF. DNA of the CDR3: TGTGCCAGCAGCGTCGGTAGCACAGATACGCAGTATTTT. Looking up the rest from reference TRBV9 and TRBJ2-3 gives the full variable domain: DSGVTQTPKHLITATGQRVTLRCSPRSGDLSVYWYQQSLDQGLQFLIQYYNGEERAKGNILERFSAQQFPDLHSELNLSSLELGDSALYFCASSVGSTDTQYFGPGTRLTVL.

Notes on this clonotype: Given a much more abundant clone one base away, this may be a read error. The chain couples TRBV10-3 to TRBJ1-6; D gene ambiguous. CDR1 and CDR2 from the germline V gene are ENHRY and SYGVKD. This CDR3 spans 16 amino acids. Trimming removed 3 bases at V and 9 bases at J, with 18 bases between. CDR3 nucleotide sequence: TGTGCCATCAGTGAAAACCGGACCCCTCGGAGTTCACCCCTCCACTTT. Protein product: CAISENRTPRSSPLHF.

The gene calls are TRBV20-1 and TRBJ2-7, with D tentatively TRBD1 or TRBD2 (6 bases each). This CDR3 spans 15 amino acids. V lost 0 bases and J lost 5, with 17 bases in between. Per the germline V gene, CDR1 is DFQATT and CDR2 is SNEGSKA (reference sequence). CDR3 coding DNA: TGCAGTGCTAGAGAAGTCGGGGGCGCCACTAACGAGCAGTACTTC. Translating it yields CSAREVGGATNEQYF.

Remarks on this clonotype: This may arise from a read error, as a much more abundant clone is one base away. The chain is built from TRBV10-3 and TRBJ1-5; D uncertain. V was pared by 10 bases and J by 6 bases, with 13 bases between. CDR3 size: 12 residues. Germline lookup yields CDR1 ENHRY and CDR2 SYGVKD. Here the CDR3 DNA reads TGTGCCAGCTGGAGGAACAGTCAGCCCCAGCATTTT. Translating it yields CASWRNSQPQHF.

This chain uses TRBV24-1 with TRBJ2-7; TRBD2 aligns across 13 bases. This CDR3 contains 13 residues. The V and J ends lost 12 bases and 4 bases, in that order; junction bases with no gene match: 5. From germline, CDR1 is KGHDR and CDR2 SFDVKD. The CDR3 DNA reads TGTGCCCCTGGGACTAGCGGGGTTTACGAGCAGTACTTC. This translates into CAPGTSGVYEQYF.

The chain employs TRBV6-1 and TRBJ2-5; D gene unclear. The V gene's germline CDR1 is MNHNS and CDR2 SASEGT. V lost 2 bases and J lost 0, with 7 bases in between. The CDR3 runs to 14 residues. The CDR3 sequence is CASSEHGDQETQYF. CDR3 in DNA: TGTGCCAGCAGTGAACATGGGGACCAAGAGACCCAGTACTTC.

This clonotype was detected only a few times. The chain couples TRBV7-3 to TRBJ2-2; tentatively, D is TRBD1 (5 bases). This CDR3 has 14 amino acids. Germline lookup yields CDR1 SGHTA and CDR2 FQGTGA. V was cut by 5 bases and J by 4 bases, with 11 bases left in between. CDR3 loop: CASSLGHITGELFF. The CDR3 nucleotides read TGTGCCAGCAGCCTCGGACACATCACCGGGGAGCTGTTTTTT.

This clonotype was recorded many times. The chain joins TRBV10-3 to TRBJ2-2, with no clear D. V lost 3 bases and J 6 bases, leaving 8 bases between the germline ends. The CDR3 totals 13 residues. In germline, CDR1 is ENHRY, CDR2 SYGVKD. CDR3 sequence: CAISDPLAGELFF. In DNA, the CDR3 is TGTGCCATCAGTGACCCTCTGGCCGGGGAGCTGTTTTTT.

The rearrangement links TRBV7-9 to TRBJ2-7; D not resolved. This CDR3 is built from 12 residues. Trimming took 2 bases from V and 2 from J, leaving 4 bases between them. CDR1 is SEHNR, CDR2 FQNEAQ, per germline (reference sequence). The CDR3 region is CASSLHPYEQYF. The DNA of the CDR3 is TGTGCCAGCAGCTTACACCCCTACGAGCAGTACTTC.

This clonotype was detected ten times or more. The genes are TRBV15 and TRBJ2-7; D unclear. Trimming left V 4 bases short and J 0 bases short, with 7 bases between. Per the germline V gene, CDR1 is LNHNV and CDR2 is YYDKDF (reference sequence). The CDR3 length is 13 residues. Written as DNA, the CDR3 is TGTGCCACCAGCACTGGGTTCTCCTACGAGCAGTACTTC. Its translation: CATSTGFSYEQYF.

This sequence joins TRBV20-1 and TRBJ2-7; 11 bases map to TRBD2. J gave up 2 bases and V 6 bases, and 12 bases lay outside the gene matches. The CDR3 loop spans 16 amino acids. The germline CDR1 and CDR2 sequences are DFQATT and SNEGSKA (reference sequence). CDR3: CSASSSGLAETYEQYF. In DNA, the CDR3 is TGCAGTGCCAGCTCATCGGGACTAGCGGAAACCTACGAGCAGTACTTC.

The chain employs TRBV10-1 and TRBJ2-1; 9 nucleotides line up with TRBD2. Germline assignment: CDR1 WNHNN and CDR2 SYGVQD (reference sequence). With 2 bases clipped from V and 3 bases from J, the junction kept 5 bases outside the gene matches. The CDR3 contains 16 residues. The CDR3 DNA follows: TGCGCCAGCAGTGAGCGGACTAGCGAGAGCTACAATGAGCAGTTCTTC. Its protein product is CASSERTSESYNEQFF.

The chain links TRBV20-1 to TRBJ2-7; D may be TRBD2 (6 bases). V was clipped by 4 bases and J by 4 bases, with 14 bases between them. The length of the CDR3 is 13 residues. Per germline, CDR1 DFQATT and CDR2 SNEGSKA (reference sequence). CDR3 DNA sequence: TGCAGTGCTAAGGCCGGGAGCGAGTACGAGCAGTACTTC. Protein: CSAKAGSEYEQYF.

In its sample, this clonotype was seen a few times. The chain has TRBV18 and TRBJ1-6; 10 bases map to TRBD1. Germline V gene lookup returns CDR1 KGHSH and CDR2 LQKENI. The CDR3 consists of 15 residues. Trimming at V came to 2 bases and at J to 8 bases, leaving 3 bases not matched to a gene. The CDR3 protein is CASSPVGQGDSPLHF. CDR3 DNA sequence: TGTGCCAGCTCACCAGTAGGACAGGGGGATTCACCCCTCCACTTT.

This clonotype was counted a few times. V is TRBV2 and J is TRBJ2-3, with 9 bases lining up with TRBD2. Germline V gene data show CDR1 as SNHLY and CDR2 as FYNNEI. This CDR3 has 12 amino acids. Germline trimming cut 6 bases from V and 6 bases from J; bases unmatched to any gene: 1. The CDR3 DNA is TGTGCCAGCAGGCGGGGGGGGGATACGCAGTATTTT. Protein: CASRRGGDTQYF.

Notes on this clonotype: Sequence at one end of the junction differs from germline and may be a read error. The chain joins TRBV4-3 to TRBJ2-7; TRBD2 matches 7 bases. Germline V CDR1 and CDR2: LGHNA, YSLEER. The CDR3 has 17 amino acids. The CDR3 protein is CVSSPLGVSGSNYEQYF. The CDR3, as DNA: TGCGTCAGCAGCCCCCTAGGGGTTAGCGGGTCCAACTACGAGCAGTACTTC.

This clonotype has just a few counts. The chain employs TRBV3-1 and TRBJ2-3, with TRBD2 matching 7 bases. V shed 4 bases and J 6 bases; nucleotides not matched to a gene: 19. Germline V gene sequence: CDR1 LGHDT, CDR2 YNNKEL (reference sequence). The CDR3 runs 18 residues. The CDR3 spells CASSLTGEGRGGADTQYF. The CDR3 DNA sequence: TGTGCCAGCAGCCTAACGGGGGAAGGAAGGGGAGGGGCGGATACGCAGTATTTT.

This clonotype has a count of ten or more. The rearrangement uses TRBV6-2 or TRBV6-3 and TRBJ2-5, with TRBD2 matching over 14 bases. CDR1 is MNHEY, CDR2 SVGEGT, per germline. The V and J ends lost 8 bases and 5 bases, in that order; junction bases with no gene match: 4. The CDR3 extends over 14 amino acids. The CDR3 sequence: CASRTSGGMETQYF. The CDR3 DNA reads TGTGCCAGCCGGACTAGCGGGGGGATGGAGACCCAGTACTTC.

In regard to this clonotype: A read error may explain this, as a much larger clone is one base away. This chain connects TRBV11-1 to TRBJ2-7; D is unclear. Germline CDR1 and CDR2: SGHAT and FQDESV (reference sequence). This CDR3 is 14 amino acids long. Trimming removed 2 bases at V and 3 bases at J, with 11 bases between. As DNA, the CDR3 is TGTGCCAGCAGCTTACCACAGCCCTACTACGAGCAGTACTTC. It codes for CASSLPQPYYEQYF.

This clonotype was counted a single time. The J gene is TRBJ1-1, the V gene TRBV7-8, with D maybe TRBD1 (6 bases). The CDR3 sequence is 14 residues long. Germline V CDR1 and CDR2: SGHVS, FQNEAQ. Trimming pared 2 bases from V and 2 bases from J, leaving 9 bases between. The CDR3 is CASSLNRANTEAFF. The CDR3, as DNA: TGTGCCAGCAGCTTAAACAGGGCTAACACTGAAGCTTTCTTT.

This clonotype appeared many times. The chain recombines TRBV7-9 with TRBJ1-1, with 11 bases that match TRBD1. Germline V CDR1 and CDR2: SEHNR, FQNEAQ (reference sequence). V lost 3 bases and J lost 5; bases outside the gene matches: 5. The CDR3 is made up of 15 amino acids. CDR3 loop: CASSFGQGAYTEAFF. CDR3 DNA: TGTGCCAGCAGCTTTGGACAGGGGGCATATACTGAAGCTTTCTTT.

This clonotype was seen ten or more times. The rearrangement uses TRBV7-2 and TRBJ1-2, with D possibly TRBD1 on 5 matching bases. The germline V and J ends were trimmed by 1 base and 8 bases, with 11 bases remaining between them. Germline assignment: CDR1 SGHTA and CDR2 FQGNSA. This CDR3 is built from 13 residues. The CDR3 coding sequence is TGTGCCAGCAGCTTAGACAGGTCCTGGGGCTACACCTTC. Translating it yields CASSLDRSWGYTF.

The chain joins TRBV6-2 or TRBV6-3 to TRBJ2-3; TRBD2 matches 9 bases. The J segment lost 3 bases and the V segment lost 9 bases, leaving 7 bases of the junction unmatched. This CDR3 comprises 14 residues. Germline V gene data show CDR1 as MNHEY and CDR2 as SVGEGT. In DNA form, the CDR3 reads TGTGCCAGTGTCGCGGGGGGGCGGACAGATACGCAGTATTTT. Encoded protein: CASVAGGRTDTQYF.

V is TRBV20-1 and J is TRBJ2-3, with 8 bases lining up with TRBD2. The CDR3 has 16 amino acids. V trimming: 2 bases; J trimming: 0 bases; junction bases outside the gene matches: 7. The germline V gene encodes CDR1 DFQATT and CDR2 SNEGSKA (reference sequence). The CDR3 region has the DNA TGCAGTGCTAGAATCGGAGCGGGAGTTAGCACAGATACGCAGTATTTT. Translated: CSARIGAGVSTDTQYF.